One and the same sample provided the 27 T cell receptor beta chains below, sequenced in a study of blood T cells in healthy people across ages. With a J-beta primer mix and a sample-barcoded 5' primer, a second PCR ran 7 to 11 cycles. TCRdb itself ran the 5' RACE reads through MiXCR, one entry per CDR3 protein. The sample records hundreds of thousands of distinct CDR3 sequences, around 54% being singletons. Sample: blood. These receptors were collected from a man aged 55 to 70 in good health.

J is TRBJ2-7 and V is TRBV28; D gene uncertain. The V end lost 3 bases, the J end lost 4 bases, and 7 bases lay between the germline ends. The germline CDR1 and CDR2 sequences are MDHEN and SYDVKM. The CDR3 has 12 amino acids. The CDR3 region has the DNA TGTGCCAGCAGTTTGAACCATTACGAGCAGTACTTC. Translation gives CASSLNHYEQYF.

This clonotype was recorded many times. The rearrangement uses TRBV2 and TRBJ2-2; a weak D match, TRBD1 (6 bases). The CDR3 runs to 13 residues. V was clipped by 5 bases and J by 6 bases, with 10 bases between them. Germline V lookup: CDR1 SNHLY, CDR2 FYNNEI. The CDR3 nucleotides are TGTGCCAGCAGTTACAGGGTTGCCGGGGAGCTGTTTTTT. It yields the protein CASSYRVAGELFF. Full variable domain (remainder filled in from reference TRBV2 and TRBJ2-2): EPEVTQTPSHQVTQMGQEVILRCVPISNHLYFYWYRQILGQKVEFLVSFYNNEISEKSEIFDDQFSVERPDGSNFTLKIRSTKLEDSAMYFCASSYRVAGELFFGEGSRLTVL.

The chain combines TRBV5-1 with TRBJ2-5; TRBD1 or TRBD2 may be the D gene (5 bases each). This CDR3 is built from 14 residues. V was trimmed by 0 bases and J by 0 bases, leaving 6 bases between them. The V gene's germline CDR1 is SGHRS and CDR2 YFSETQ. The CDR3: CASSLGDDQETQYF. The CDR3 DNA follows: TGCGCCAGCAGCTTGGGGGACGACCAAGAGACCCAGTACTTC.

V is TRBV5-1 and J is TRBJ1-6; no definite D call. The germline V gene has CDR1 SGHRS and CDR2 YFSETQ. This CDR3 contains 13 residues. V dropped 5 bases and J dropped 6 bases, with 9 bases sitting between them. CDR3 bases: TGCGCCAGCAGAACCCAACCTAATTCACCCCTCCACTTT. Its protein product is CASRTQPNSPLHF.

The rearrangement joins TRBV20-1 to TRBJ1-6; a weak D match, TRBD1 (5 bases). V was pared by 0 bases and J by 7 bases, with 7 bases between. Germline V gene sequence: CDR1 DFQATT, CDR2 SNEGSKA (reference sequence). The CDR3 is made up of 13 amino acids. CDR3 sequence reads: CSARDAGNSPLHF. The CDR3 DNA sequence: TGCAGTGCTAGAGACGCAGGGAATTCACCCCTCCACTTT.

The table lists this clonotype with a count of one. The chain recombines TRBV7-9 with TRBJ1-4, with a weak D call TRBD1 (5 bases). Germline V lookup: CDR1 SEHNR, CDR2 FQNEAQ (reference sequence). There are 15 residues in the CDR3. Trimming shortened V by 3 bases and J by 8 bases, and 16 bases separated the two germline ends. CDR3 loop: CASSLQPGRREKLFF. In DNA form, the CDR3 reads TGTGCCAGCAGCTTGCAGCCAGGGCGGCGGGAAAAACTGTTTTTT.

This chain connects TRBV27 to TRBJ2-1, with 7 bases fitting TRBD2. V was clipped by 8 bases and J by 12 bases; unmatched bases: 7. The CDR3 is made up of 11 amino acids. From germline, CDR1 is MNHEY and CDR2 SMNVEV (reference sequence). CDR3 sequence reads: CASWWTGGQFF. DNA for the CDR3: TGTGCCAGCTGGTGGACGGGGGGGCAGTTCTTC.

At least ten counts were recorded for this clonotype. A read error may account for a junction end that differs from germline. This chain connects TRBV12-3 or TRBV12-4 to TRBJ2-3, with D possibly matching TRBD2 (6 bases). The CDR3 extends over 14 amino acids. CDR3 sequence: CASSFGGRGDAQYF. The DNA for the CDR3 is TGTGCCAGCAGTTTTGGGGGGAGAGGAGATGCGCAGTATTTT.

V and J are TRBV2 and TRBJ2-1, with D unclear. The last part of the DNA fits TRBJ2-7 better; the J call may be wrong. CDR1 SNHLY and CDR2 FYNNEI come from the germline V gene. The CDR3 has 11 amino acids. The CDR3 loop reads CASSEFGEQYF. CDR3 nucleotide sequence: TGTGCCAGCAGTGAATTCGGCGAGCAGTACTTC.

CDR3 in amino acids: CASSALQGWDEQYF. CDR3 DNA sequence: TGTGCCAGCAGTGCCTTACAGGGGTGGGACGAGCAGTACTTC. V is TRBV25-1 and J is TRBJ2-7; 7 positions match TRBD1. V lost 4 bases, J lost 5 bases, and 8 bases stayed unmatched. This CDR3 has 14 amino acids. The germline V gene has CDR1 MGHDK and CDR2 SYGVNS.

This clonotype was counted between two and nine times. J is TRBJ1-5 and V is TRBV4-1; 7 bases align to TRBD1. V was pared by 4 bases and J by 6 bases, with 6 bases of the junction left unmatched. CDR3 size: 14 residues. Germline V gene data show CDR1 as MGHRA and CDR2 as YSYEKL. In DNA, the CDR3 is TGCGCCAGCAGCCGCGACAGGGTGGCTCAGCCCCAGCATTTT. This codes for CASSRDRVAQPQHF.

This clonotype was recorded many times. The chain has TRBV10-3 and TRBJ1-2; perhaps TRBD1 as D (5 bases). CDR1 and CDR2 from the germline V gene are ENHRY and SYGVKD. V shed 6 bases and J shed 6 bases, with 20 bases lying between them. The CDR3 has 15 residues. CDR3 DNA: TGTGCCATCAGGGATGGGACGGGGGGTGCTGATGGCTACACCTTC. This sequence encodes CAIRDGTGGADGYTF.

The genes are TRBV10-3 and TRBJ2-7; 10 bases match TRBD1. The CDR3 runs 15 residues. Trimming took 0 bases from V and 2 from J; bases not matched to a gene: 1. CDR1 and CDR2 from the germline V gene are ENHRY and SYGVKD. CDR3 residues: CAISESGTGAYEQYF. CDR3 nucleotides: TGTGCCATCAGTGAGTCGGGGACAGGGGCCTACGAGCAGTACTTC.

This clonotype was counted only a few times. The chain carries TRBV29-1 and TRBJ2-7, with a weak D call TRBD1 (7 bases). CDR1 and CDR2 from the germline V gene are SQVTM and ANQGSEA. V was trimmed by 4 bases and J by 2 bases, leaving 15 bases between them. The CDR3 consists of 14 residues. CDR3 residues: CSVGRRDRPYEQYF. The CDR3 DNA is TGCAGCGTTGGAAGGCGGGACAGACCCTACGAGCAGTACTTC.

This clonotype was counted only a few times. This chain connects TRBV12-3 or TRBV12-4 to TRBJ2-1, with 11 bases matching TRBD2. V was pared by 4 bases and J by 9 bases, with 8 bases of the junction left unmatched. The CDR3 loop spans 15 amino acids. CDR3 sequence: CASSYASGGSSEQFF. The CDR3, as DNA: TGTGCCAGCAGTTACGCTAGCGGGGGGAGTAGTGAGCAGTTCTTC.

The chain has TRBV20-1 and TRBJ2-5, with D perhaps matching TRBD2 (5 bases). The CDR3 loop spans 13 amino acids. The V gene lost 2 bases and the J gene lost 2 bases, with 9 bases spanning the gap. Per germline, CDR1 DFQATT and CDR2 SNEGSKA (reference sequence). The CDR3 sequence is CSARNPGQETQYF. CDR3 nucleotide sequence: TGCAGTGCTAGAAACCCGGGACAAGAGACCCAGTACTTC.

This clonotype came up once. The CDR3 sequence: CASSPGTGGWNTEAFF. The CDR3 DNA is TGTGCCAGCAGCCCCGGGACAGGGGGATGGAACACTGAAGCTTTCTTT. The chain is built from TRBV5-4 and TRBJ1-1; TRBD1 agrees at 11 bases. This CDR3 region has 16 residues. CDR1 and CDR2 from the germline V gene are SGHNT and YYREEE (reference sequence). Trimming removed 4 bases from V and 1 base from J; junction bases left unmatched: 6. Full variable domain (outside the CDR3, taken from reference TRBV5-4 and TRBJ1-1): ETGVTQSPTHLIKTRGQQVTLRCSSQSGHNTVSWYQQALGQGPQFIFQYYREEENGRGNFPPRFSGLQFPNYSSELNVNALELDDSALYLCASSPGTGGWNTEAFFGQGTRLTVV.

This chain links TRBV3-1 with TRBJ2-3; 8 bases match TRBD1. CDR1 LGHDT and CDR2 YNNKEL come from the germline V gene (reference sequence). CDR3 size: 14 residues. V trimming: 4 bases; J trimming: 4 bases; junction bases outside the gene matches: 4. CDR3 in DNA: TGTGCCAGCAGCCTCCGGACAGGGCCAGATACGCAGTATTTT. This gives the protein CASSLRTGPDTQYF.

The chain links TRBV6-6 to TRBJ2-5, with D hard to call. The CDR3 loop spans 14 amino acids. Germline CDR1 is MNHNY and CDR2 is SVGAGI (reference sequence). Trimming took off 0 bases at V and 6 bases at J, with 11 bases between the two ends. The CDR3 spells CASSYSTAGQTQYF. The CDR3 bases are TGTGCCAGCAGTTACTCGACGGCTGGTCAGACCCAGTACTTC.

The CDR3 here is CASSQEFEGRTDGYTF. As DNA, the CDR3 is TGTGCCAGCAGCCAAGAATTCGAGGGACGGACTGATGGCTACACCTTC. The chain couples TRBV14 to TRBJ1-2; D is possibly TRBD1 (5 bases). Trimming pared 0 bases from V and 6 bases from J, leaving 17 bases between. Germline assignment: CDR1 SGHDN and CDR2 FVKESK. The CDR3 has 16 amino acids.

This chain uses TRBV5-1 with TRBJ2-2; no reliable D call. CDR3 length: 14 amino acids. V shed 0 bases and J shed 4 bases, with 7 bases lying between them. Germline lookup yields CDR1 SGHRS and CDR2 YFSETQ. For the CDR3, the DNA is TGCGCCAGCAGCTTGGTAGTAGCCACCGGGGAGCTGTTTTTT. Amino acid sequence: CASSLVVATGELFF.

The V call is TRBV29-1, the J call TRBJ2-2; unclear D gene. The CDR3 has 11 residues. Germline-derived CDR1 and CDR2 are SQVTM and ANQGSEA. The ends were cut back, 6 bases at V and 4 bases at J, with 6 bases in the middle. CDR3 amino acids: CSVLSTGELFF. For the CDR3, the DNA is TGCAGCGTGCTTTCCACCGGGGAGCTGTTTTTT.

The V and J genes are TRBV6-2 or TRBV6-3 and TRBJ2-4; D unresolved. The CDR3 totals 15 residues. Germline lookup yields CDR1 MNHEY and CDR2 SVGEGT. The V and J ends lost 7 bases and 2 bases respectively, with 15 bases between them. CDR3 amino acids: CASIYGLGTKNIQYF. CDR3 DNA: TGTGCCAGCATCTACGGCCTAGGGACCAAAAACATTCAGTACTTC.

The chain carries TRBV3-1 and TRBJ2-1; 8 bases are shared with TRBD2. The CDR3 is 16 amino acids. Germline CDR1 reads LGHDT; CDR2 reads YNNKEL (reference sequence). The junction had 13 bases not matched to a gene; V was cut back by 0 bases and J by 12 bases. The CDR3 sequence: CASSQEVASGLAGQFF. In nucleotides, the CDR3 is TGTGCCAGCAGCCAAGAGGTGGCTAGCGGGTTGGCCGGGCAGTTCTTC.

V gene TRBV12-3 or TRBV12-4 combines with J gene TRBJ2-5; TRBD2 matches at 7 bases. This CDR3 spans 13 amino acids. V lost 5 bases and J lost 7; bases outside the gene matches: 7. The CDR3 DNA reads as TGTGCCAGCAGTGGTCGCCTAGCGGTGACCCAGTACTTC. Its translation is CASSGRLAVTQYF.

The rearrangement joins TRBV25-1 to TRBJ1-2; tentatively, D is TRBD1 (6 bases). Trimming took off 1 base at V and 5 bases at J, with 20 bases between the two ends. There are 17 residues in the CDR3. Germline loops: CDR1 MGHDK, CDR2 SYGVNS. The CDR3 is CASSEFSTRTELYGYTF. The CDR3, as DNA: TGTGCCAGCAGTGAATTTAGCACCAGGACAGAACTTTATGGCTACACCTTC.

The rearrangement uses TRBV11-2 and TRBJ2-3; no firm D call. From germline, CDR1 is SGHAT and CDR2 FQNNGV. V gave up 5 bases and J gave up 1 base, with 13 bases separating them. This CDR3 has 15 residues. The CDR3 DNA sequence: TGTGCCAGCAGCCGATTTGGGCCGGGCACAGATACGCAGTATTTT. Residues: CASSRFGPGTDTQYF.